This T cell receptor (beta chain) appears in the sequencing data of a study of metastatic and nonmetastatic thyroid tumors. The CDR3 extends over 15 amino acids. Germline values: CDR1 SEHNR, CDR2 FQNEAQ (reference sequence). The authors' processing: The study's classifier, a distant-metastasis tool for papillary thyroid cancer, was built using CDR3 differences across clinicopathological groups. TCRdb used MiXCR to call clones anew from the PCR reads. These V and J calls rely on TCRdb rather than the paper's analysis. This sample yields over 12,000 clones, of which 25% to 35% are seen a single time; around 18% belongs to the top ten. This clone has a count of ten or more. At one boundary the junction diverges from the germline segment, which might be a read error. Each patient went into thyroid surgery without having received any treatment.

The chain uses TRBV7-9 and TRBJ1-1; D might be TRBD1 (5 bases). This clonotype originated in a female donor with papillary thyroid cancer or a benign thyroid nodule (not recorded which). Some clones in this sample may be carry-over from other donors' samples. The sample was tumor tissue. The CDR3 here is CASSLAQGLNTEALF. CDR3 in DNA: TGTGCCAGCAGCTTAGCGCAGGGACTGAACACTGAAGCTCTCTTT.